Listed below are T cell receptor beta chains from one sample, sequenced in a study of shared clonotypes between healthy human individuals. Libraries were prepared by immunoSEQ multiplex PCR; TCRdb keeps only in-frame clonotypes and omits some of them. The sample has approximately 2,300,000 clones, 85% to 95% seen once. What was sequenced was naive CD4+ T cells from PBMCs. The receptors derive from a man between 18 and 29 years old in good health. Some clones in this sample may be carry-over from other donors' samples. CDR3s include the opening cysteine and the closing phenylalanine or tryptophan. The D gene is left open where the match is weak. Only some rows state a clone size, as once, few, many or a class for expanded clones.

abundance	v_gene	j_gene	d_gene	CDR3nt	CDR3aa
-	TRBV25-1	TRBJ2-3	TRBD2	TGTGCCAGCAGTGAAAGCGGGAGGGACGTTTTT	CASSESGRDVF
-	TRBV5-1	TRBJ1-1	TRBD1	TGCGCCAGCAGCCGAACAACCGGGACAGGGGACACTGAAGCTTTCTTT	CASSRTTGTGDTEAFF
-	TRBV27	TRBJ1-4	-	TGTGCCAGCAGTTTGGAGGGGCCCCTAGGTGCAACTAATGAAAAACTGTTTTTT	CASSLEGPLGATNEKLFF
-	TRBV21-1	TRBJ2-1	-	TGTGCCAGCAGCAAAGTCACGGGAGGTGGCTACAATGAGCAGTTCTTC	CASSKVTGGGYNEQFF
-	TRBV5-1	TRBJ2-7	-	TGCGCCAGCAGCGGTGGGGGCGGCGTCTCCTACGAGCAGTACTTC	CASSGGGGVSYEQYF
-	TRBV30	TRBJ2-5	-	TGTGCCTGGGACAGGGAGGGAGGAGAGACCCAGTACTTC	CAWDREGGETQYF
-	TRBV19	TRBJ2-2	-	TGTGCCAGTAGTATGTGGACGGCGAACACCGGGGAGCTGTTTTTT	CASSMWTANTGELFF
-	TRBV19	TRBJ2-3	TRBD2	TGTGCCAGTACTTTAGCGGGAGATGAGACAGATACGCAGTATTTT	CASTLAGDETDTQYF
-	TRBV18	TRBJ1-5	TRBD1	TGTGCCAGCTCACTTTCCTTCAAAGGACAGGCTTATAGCAATCAGCCCCAGCATTTT	CASSLSFKGQAYSNQPQHF
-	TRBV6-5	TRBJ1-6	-	TGTGCCAGCAGTTACTCTTATAATTCACCCCTCCACTTT	CASSYSYNSPLHF
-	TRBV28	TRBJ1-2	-	TGTGCCAGCAGTTCTCCCGGGACCGGATTTTATGGTGGCTACACCTTC	CASSSPGTGFYGGYTF
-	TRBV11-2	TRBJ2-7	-	TGTGCCAGCAGCCCCCGAGGGGCGGAGACTCGCTACGAGCAGTACTTC	CASSPRGAETRYEQYF
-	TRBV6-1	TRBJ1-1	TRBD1	TGTGCCAGCAGTGCGTTCAGGGGGCTAGCTGAAGCTTTCTTT	CASSAFRGLAEAFF
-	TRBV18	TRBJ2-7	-	TGTGCCAGCTCACCGCCCAGGGGCAGAGGACACGAGCAGTACTTC	CASSPPRGRGHEQYF
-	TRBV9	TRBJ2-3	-	TGTGCCAGCAGCCCCCAAGTGGCAGATACGCAGTATTTT	CASSPQVADTQYF
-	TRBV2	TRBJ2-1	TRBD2	TGTGCCAGCAGTGAGGGTCGCGGGAGGGCCCTCGTAGGTGAGCAGTTCTTC	CASSEGRGRALVGEQFF
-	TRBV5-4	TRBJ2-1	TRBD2	TGTGCCAGCAGCTCACGACTAGCGGGAGTTAATGAGCAGTTCTTC	CASSSRLAGVNEQFF
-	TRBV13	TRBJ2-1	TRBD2	TGTGCCAGCAGCGGAGTGGGACTAGCGGGAGCTAATGAGCAGTTCTTC	CASSGVGLAGANEQFF
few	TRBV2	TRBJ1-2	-	TGTGCCAGCAGTGTTGAACGGTACGGCTACACCTTC	CASSVERYGYTF
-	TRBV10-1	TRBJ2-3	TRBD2	TGCGCCAGCAGTGAGTCCGGGACTAGCGGGGGTACAGATACGCAGTATTTT	CASSESGTSGGTDTQYF
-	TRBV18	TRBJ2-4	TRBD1	TGTGCCAGCTCACCATCGCAGGGGGAAAACATTCAGTACTTC	CASSPSQGENIQYF
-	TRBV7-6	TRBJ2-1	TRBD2	TGTGCCAGCAGCCCTACTAGCGGGAGGGCCTGGTATGAGCAGTTCTTC	CASSPTSGRAWYEQFF
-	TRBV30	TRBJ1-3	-	TGTGCCTGGAGGGGTAAGAGCTCTGGAAACACCATATATTTT	CAWRGKSSGNTIYF
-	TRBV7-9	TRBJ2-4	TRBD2	TGTGCCAGCAGCTTAGGAAAATTAGCGGGAGAAGCCAAAAACATTCAGTACTTC	CASSLGKLAGEAKNIQYF
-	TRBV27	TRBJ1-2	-	TGTGCCAGCAGTTTCGGGGGTAACTATGGCTACACCTTC	CASSFGGNYGYTF
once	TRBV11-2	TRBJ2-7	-	TGTGCCAGCAGCTTAGTTCCCGAATTCGAGCAGTACTTC	CASSLVPEFEQYF
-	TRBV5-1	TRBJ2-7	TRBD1	TGCGCCAGCAGCCGAATCCCCCGGGACAGGGTATCCTACGAGCAGTACTTC	CASSRIPRDRVSYEQYF